A selection of T cell receptor beta chains follows, all from one sample in a study of CD8 T cells in Susac syndrome. TCRdb ran MiXCR on the immunoSEQ multiplex PCR reads and lists one entry per CDR3 protein. The table lists about 290,000 distinct CDR3 sequences, roughly 85% of them singletons. Material for sequencing was CD8+ T cells from PBMCs. Receptor source: a human donor with multiple sclerosis. Both conserved end residues are part of each CDR3. A D gene is named only where the DNA matches it firmly. Where a row states a size, it is once, few, many or the class of an expanded clone; other rows omit it.

>TRBJ2-4|TRBV7-9|-|few
CASSHLARGQAKNIQYF
TGTGCCAGCAGTCATCTTGCTCGGGGCCAAGCCAAAAACATTCAGTACTTC
>TRBJ2-3|TRBV7-9|TRBD2|-
CASSQGLARADTQYF
TGTGCCAGCAGCCAGGGACTAGCTAGGGCAGATACGCAGTATTTT
>TRBJ2-5|TRBV20-1|-|-
CSARDGGHPLIQETQYF
TGCAGTGCTAGAGATGGAGGGCACCCCTTAATACAAGAGACCCAGTACTTC
>TRBJ2-7|TRBV6-2/TRBV6-3|-|-
CASSYPPPSPEDKQYF
TGTGCCAGCAGTTACCCGCCCCCGTCTCCTGAGGACAAGCAGTACTTC
>TRBJ1-2|TRBV24-1|-|once
CATSDWTENYGYTF
TGTGCCACCAGTGACTGGACAGAGAACTATGGCTACACCTTC
>TRBJ2-3|TRBV4-3|TRBD1|-
CASSPEGQGVSDTQYF
TGCGCCAGCAGCCCTGAGGGGCAGGGGGTATCAGATACGCAGTATTTT
>TRBJ2-1|TRBV7-8|-|-
CASSLETGRGEQFF
TGTGCCAGCAGCTTAGAAACAGGGAGGGGTGAGCAGTTCTTC
>TRBJ2-3|TRBV7-9|-|-
CASSLVAGQTDTQYF
TGTGCCAGCAGCTTAGTGGCAGGGCAGACAGATACGCAGTATTTT
>TRBJ1-3|TRBV19|-|-
CATAGDRSGNTICF
TGTGCCACTGCCGGGGACCGCTCTGGAAACACCATATGTTTT
>TRBJ2-1|TRBV12-3/TRBV12-4|-|-
CASSFRGGFANEQFF
TGTGCCAGCAGTTTTCGCGGTGGATTCGCCAATGAGCAGTTCTTC
>TRBJ2-3|TRBV9|-|-
CASSADRDTQYF
TGTGCCAGCAGCGCCGATCGGGATACGCAGTATTTT
>TRBJ2-7|TRBV7-9|-|once
CASRGLSVGYEQYF
TGTGCCAGCAGAGGCTTGTCTGTCGGCTACGAGCAGTACTTC
>TRBJ2-1|TRBV6-1|-|-
CASSEKPREYNEQFF
TGTGCCAGCAGTGAAAAACCAAGGGAGTACAATGAGCAGTTCTTC
>TRBJ2-7|TRBV20-1|-|-
CRAGTGTAYEQYF
TGCAGGGCGGGGACCGGGACTGCCTACGAGCAGTACTTC
>TRBJ2-3|TRBV12-3/TRBV12-4|-|few
CASSFLGGTDTQYF
TGTGCCAGCAGTTTCCTAGGGGGCACAGATACGCAGTATTTT
>TRBJ2-5|TRBV10-2|-|-
CASSEGRVGQETQYF
TGCGCCAGCAGTGAAGGCAGGGTCGGGCAAGAGACCCAGTACTTC
>TRBJ1-1|TRBV7-9|-|-
CASSLDSRGGTEAFF
TGTGCCAGCAGCTTAGACAGCAGGGGAGGCACTGAAGCTTTCTTT
>TRBJ1-5|TRBV6-2/TRBV6-3|-|once
CASTEGGQPQHF
TGTGCCAGCACCGAGGGTGGACAGCCCCAGCATTTT
>TRBJ2-5|TRBV7-3|TRBD2|few
CASSPAGLAHQETQYF
TGTGCCAGCAGCCCCGCGGGACTAGCGCATCAAGAGACCCAGTACTTC
>TRBJ2-7|TRBV27|-|-
CASSSSPVGGRLYEQYF
TGTGCCAGCAGTTCATCCCCGGTAGGTGGGCGGTTATACGAGCAGTACTTC
>TRBJ1-1|TRBV4-1|-|-
CASSQGLVKGVNTEAFF
TGCGCCAGCAGCCAAGGACTGGTGAAGGGGGTGAACACTGAAGCTTTCTTT
>TRBJ2-5|TRBV30|TRBD1|-
CAWSRGQGRGTQYF
TGTGCCTGGAGCCGCGGACAGGGTAGAGGGACCCAGTACTTC
>TRBJ1-2|TRBV28|TRBD1|-
CASTTGTAYGYTF
TGTGCCAGCACAACCGGGACAGCCTATGGCTACACCTTC
>TRBJ2-3|TRBV27|-|-
CASSNWAEEDTQYF
TGTGCCAGCAGTAATTGGGCCGAAGAGGATACGCAGTATTTT
>TRBJ2-7|TRBV27|TRBD1|-
CASSLGTGWLDEQYF
TGTGCCAGCAGTTTAGGGACAGGGTGGCTCGACGAGCAGTACTTC
>TRBJ1-6|TRBV15|-|once
CATSSTSRSIYNSPLHF
TGTGCCACCAGCTCCACCTCTCGCAGCATCTATAATTCACCCCTCCACTTT
>TRBJ1-1|TRBV27|-|-
CASSLPPRQGNTEAFF
TGTGCCAGCAGTTTACCCCCCAGGCAGGGTAACACTGAAGCTTTCTTT
>TRBJ2-1|TRBV28|-|-
CASSSQARSSYNEQFF
TGTGCCAGCAGTTCCCAAGCTAGGAGCTCCTACAATGAGCAGTTCTTC
>TRBJ2-5|TRBV20-1|-|-
CSARGRLAKTQYF
TGCAGTGCTAGGGGACGGCTCGCGAAGACCCAGTACTTC
>TRBJ2-5|TRBV12-3/TRBV12-4|-|-
CASSPRDFRETQYF
TGTGCCAGCAGTCCGCGGGACTTCCGAGAGACCCAGTACTTC
>TRBJ2-1|TRBV4-3|-|-
CASSQGFGNNNEQFF
TGCGCCAGCAGCCAAGGCTTCGGCAATAACAATGAGCAGTTCTTC
>TRBJ2-1|TRBV28|-|-
CASSFPEKRNNEQFF
TGTGCCAGCAGTTTCCCGGAGAAGCGTAACAATGAGCAGTTCTTC
>TRBJ2-5|TRBV6-5|-|few
CASSSHLRVDETQYF
TGTGCCAGCAGTTCACACCTCAGGGTGGACGAGACCCAGTACTTC
>TRBJ1-1|TRBV6-5|TRBD1|-
CASRLRQGNPEAFF
TGTGCCAGCAGACTCAGACAGGGGAATCCTGAAGCTTTCTTT
>TRBJ2-6|TRBV29-1|TRBD2|-
CSVVGGKAGANVLTF
TGCAGCGTTGTCGGGGGGAAGGCTGGGGCCAACGTCCTGACTTTC
>TRBJ2-3|TRBV10-3|TRBD1|-
CATGDRGKADTQYF
TGTGCCACGGGCGACAGGGGTAAGGCAGATACGCAGTATTTT
>TRBJ2-7|TRBV10-3|-|-
CAISESTYEQYF
TGTGCCATCAGTGAGTCAACCTACGAGCAGTACTTC
>TRBJ1-3|TRBV30|-|-
CAWRPGEANTIYF
TGTGCCTGGAGACCTGGGGAGGCGAACACCATATATTTT
>TRBJ1-1|TRBV5-1|TRBD1|-
CASSRAGTGIFEAFF
TGCGCCAGCAGCCGTGCTGGGACAGGAATTTTTGAAGCTTTCTTT
>TRBJ2-7|TRBV4-1|TRBD2|-
CASSQILAGAYEQYF
TGCGCCAGCAGCCAAATACTAGCGGGAGCCTACGAGCAGTACTTC